This TCR beta chain was identified in a study of cytotoxic CD8 clonotypes in ibrutinib-treated CLL. The table came from immunoSEQ multiplex PCR; TCRdb's copy has only in-frame clones and leaves some out. The profile covers roughly 330,000 clones, with roughly 71% appearing a single time and around 6.6% taken by the ten largest. Comments on this clone: Its specificity is unknown.

The germline gives CDR1 SGHTA, CDR2 FQGTGA. The CDR3 extends over 15 amino acids. The V and J ends lost 0 bases and 1 base respectively, with 9 bases between them. General study results and limits: Public clonotypes proved infrequent, and on treatment they shrank or remained steady.

The origin of this receptor is a human donor with chronic lymphocytic leukemia. This material consisted of PBMCs, taken after 36 months of ibrutinib treatment. The gene calls are TRBV7-3 and TRBJ1-1, with D perhaps matching TRBD1 (6 bases). CDR3 bases: TGTGCCAGCAGCTTAACGCGGACAGAGAACACTGAAGCTTTCTTT. Protein: CASSLTRTENTEAFF.